This TCR beta chain was observed in a study of cytomegalovirus exposure and HLA in healthy donors. 13 Jbeta primers and 60 Vbeta primers were used for the PCR. Repertoires were generated with immunoSEQ multiplex PCR, while TCRdb's copy carries only in-frame clones and drops some. The sample has about 190,000 clones; around 80% are singletons. Germline CDR1 SGHRS, CDR2 YFSETQ. V dropped 1 base and J dropped 2 bases, with 9 bases sitting between them. This CDR3 spans 14 amino acids. V and J are TRBV5-1 and TRBJ2-5; D is unresolved. Sequencing was carried out using PBMCs. The TCR comes from a man between 18 and 35 years old in good health and CMV-seronegative. CDR3: CASSLSGSQETQYF. CDR3 coding DNA: TGCGCCAGCAGCTTGAGTGGCAGTCAAGAGACCCAGTACTTC. The complete variable domain, with remaining parts taken from reference TRBV5-1 and TRBJ2-5, reads KAGVTQTPRYLIKTRGQQVTLSCSPISGHRSVSWYQQTPGQGLQFLFEYFSETQRNKGNFPGRFSGRQFSNSRSEMNVSTLELGDSALYLCASSLSGSQETQYFGPGTRLLVL.